These 20 T cell receptor beta chains were all obtained from the same sample, sequenced in a study of T-cell memory formation after mild COVID-19. TCRdb processed the 5' RACE reads anew with MiXCR; each CDR3 protein has one entry. The data show 250,000 or so distinct CDR3 sequences, 18% seen once. Input material: PBMCs or a T cell subset sorted from them (not recorded which). The source of these receptors is a man younger than 30 who had mild COVID-19 (a few samples of this study predate the infection). Cell type and time point are not known.

V gene TRBV25-1 combines with J gene TRBJ1-6, with D hard to call. CDR3 length: 14 residues. CDR1 and CDR2 from the germline V gene are MGHDK and SYGVNS. Trimming stripped 4 bases from V and 10 bases from J, with 14 bases between. CDR3: CASSAPVGPSPLHF. Here the CDR3 DNA reads TGTGCCAGCAGTGCCCCGGTAGGTCCGTCACCCCTCCACTTT.

This clonotype turned up a few times. This chain joins TRBV28 and TRBJ1-2; D unclear. Germline values: CDR1 MDHEN, CDR2 SYDVKM. The CDR3 is made up of 13 amino acids. V dropped 4 bases and J dropped 8 bases, with 14 bases sitting between them. In DNA form, the CDR3 reads TGTGCCAGCAGTTACCCCGTGGACGGCGGCTACACCTTC. It specifies CASSYPVDGGYTF.

This clonotype was seen only a few times. V and J are TRBV28 and TRBJ2-2, with TRBD1 identical over 9 bases. V lost 5 bases to trimming and J lost 14 bases; unmatched junction nucleotides: 9. Germline V lookup: CDR1 MDHEN, CDR2 SYDVKM. The length of the CDR3 is 13 residues. Here the CDR3 reads CASSVPGQGKLFF. CDR3 DNA sequence: TGTGCCAGCAGTGTACCGGGACAGGGTAAACTGTTTTTT.

This clonotype was found many times. This chain connects TRBV7-8 to TRBJ2-7; 7 nucleotides line up with TRBD1. The length of the CDR3 is 15 residues. Trimming cost V 5 bases and J 2 bases; bases outside gene matches: 9. The germline V gene encodes CDR1 SGHVS and CDR2 FQNEAQ. CDR3 sequence: CASSPPHRGTYEQYV. The CDR3 DNA sequence: TGTGCCAGCAGCCCCCCCCACAGGGGCACCTACGAGCAGTACGTC.

This clonotype was observed a handful of times. In this CDR3 the conserved last residue, phenylalanine or tryptophan, is missing, so a read error is likely. The DNA is left out, because the CDR3 cannot be placed on it with certainty; the CDR3 is given as TCRdb lists it. The V gene is TRBV29-1, the J gene TRBJ2-7; TRBD2 is the table's D call and was not checked against the DNA. CDR1 is SQVTM, CDR2 ANQGSEA, per germline. The CDR3 is 10 amino acids long, termini counted. CDR3 sequence: CSVEDRTSGN.

CDR3 nucleotide sequence: TGCGCCAGCAGCCAAGCCCAGAGGGTTAACTATGGCTACACCTTC. Translation gives CASSQAQRVNYGYTF. This sequence joins TRBV4-1 and TRBJ1-2; D not resolved. The germline CDR1 and CDR2 sequences are MGHRA and YSYEKL. The CDR3 is made up of 15 amino acids. V dropped 1 base and J dropped 1 base, with 10 bases sitting between them.

This chain links TRBV10-2 with TRBJ1-2; TRBD1 matches at 7 bases. Trimming took 5 bases from V and 4 from J; bases not matched to a gene: 4. The germline gives CDR1 WSHSY, CDR2 SAAADI. The CDR3 is 13 residues long. The CDR3 nucleotides read TGCGCCAGCAGTCCAGGGGGGCTCTATGGCTACACCTTC. Translation: CASSPGGLYGYTF.

This clonotype was observed a few times. The chain recombines TRBV7-9 with TRBJ2-3, with TRBD1 as a possible D gene (6 bases). V lost 1 base and J lost 2, with 16 bases in between. The CDR3 spans 17 residues. Germline V gene data show CDR1 as SEHNR and CDR2 as FQNEAQ (reference sequence). The CDR3 loop is CASSLDSAGDTTDTQYF. The CDR3 coding sequence is TGTGCCAGCAGCTTAGATTCGGCAGGGGATACCACAGATACGCAGTATTTT.

This clonotype was seen a few times. The rearrangement joins TRBV27 to TRBJ1-1, with 7 bases matching TRBD1. CDR3 length: 12 amino acids. V lost 8 bases to trimming and J lost 1 base; unmatched junction nucleotides: 1. In germline, CDR1 is MNHEY, CDR2 SMNVEV (reference sequence). Here the CDR3 DNA reads TGTGCCAGCCGGACAGGGAACACTGAAGCTTTCTTT. This sequence encodes CASRTGNTEAFF.

The chain recombines TRBV5-1 with TRBJ2-1; 8 positions match TRBD2. In germline, CDR1 is SGHRS, CDR2 YFSETQ. This CDR3 has 14 amino acids. The V segment lost 6 bases and the J segment 4 bases; nucleotides outside the gene matches: 6. DNA of the CDR3: TGCGCCAGCACGGCGGGGGGTATGTACAATGAGCAGTTCTTC. Translation gives CASTAGGMYNEQFF.

This clonotype was counted a few times. The rearrangement uses TRBV6-5 and TRBJ1-1, with D possibly being TRBD1 (6 bases). This CDR3 has 16 residues. Trimming pared 2 bases from V and 0 bases from J, leaving 13 bases between. The germline V gene encodes CDR1 MNHEY and CDR2 SVGAGI. The CDR3 DNA reads TGTGCCAGCAGTTACGGGGGCGGACTCATGAACACTGAAGCTTTCTTT. Its protein product is CASSYGGGLMNTEAFF.

This clonotype was observed a handful of times. V and J are TRBV11-2 and TRBJ2-3, with 11 positions matching TRBD2. The length of the CDR3 is 19 residues. Germline CDR1 is SGHAT and CDR2 is FQNNGV. The V gene end was trimmed by 0 bases and the J gene end by 1 base; junction bases not matched to a gene: 9. The DNA of the CDR3 is TGTGCCAGCAGCTTAGACCTGACAGGGACTAGCGGTCGCACAGATACGCAGTATTTT. Encoded protein: CASSLDLTGTSGRTDTQYF.

V and J are TRBV7-3 and TRBJ2-3; TRBD2 matches at 12 bases. This CDR3 region has 16 residues. V was clipped by 5 bases and J by 2 bases; unmatched bases: 5. Germline V gene sequence: CDR1 SGHTA, CDR2 FQGTGA. CDR3 sequence reads: CASSQTSGGPTDTQYF. The CDR3 bases are TGTGCCAGCAGCCAGACTAGCGGGGGTCCCACAGATACGCAGTATTTT.

This clonotype showed up just a few times. The chain has TRBV4-2 and TRBJ1-5; D might be TRBD1 (5 bases). CDR1 LGHNA and CDR2 YNFKEQ come from the germline V gene. The CDR3 is made up of 13 amino acids. Between the trimmed V and J ends, which lost 1 base and 9 bases, there was a span of 10 bases. This CDR3 reads CASSQVYRGPQHF. CDR3 DNA sequence: TGTGCCAGCAGCCAAGTCTATAGGGGGCCCCAGCATTTT.

This clonotype has at least ten counts. The V gene is TRBV5-5, the J gene TRBJ2-2; tentatively, D is TRBD1 or TRBD2 (5 bases each). This CDR3 is built from 14 residues. The germline CDR1 and CDR2 sequences are SGHKS and YYEKEE (reference sequence). V dropped 5 bases and J dropped 6 bases, with 14 bases sitting between them. CDR3 bases: TGTGCCAGCAGGCCGACGGGACCAGCCGGGGAGCTGTTTTTT. Its protein product is CASRPTGPAGELFF.

This clonotype appeared a few times. J is TRBJ2-7 and V is TRBV10-3; TRBD1 matches at 12 bases. CDR1 is ENHRY, CDR2 SYGVKD, per germline. Trimming at V came to 6 bases and at J to 6 bases, leaving 6 bases not matched to a gene. CDR3 length: 14 residues. The CDR3 coding sequence is TGTGCCATCAGGGGGACAGGGGGCTTCGGCGAGCAGTACTTC. Protein product: CAIRGTGGFGEQYF.

This clonotype was counted a few times. The chain joins TRBV28 to TRBJ2-5; D remains unclear. Trimming pared 3 bases from V and 1 base from J, leaving 9 bases between. Germline CDR1 reads MDHEN; CDR2 reads SYDVKM. The CDR3 length is 14 residues. The CDR3 sequence: CASSLRGIQETQYF. CDR3 nucleotides: TGTGCCAGCAGTTTGAGAGGCATCCAAGAGACCCAGTACTTC.

This clonotype was counted only a few times. V is TRBV3-1 and J is TRBJ1-5; unclear D gene. V was clipped by 1 base and J by 6 bases, with 10 bases between them. The CDR3 is made up of 14 amino acids. CDR1 is LGHDT, CDR2 YNNKEL, per germline (reference sequence). CDR3 nucleotide sequence: TGTGCCAGCAGCCAAGGTCAGCCCCCTCAGCCCCAGCATTTT. Amino acid sequence: CASSQGQPPQPQHF.

The chain joins TRBV4-1 to TRBJ1-1; TRBD1 might be the D (5 bases). Trimming removed 5 bases from V and 5 bases from J, with 15 bases in between. The germline V gene has CDR1 MGHRA and CDR2 YSYEKL. The CDR3 totals 14 residues. DNA for the CDR3: TGCGCCAGCAGCATACCAGGGCTCGGGACTGAAGCTTTCTTT. Translation: CASSIPGLGTEAFF.

This clonotype was detected only a few times. The chain employs TRBV6-5 and TRBJ2-5; TRBD2 is a possible D gene (6 bases). The length of the CDR3 is 16 residues. The germline CDR1 and CDR2 sequences are MNHEY and SVGAGI. V was cut by 2 bases and J by 2 bases, with 15 bases left in between. For the CDR3, the DNA is TGTGCCAGCAGTTACCGGGACTGGGGAGGACAAGAGACCCAGTACTTC. This sequence encodes CASSYRDWGGQETQYF.